What follows are 7 T cell receptor beta chains derived from one specimen sequenced in a study of OX40 agonist ivuxolimab in advanced cancers. TCRdb's table, derived via immunoSEQ multiplex PCR, lists solely in-frame clones and lacks some. The data contain about 46,000 clones, 65% to 85% of them singletons. The material was CD4+ or CD8+ T cells sorted from blood, obtained in a trial of the OX40 agonist ivuxolimab. These receptors all come from an adult with an advanced solid tumor such as melanoma, head and neck, liver or kidney cancer.

The V gene is TRBV5-6, the J gene TRBJ1-1; a possible D gene is TRBD1 (6 bases). CDR1 is SGHDT and CDR2 is YYEEEE in the germline V gene. The CDR3 totals 13 residues. V was pared by 3 bases and J by 2 bases, with 8 bases between. CDR3 nucleotide sequence: TGTGCCAGCAGCTGGACAGTAAACACTGAAGCTTTCTTT. Translation: CASSWTVNTEAFF.

The table lists this clone with a few counts. In the same sample, other DNA sequences code for this CDR3. The chain employs TRBV5-4 and TRBJ2-1, with TRBD1 identical over 11 bases. The CDR3 has 15 residues. Trimming at V came to 0 bases and at J to 7 bases, leaving 3 bases not matched to a gene. CDR1 and CDR2 from the germline V gene are SGHNT and YYREEE (reference sequence). CDR3 DNA sequence: TGTGCCAGCAGCTTGGGGGGACAGGGGGTGAATGAGCAGTTCTTC. Protein sequence: CASSLGGQGVNEQFF.

V is TRBV9 and J is TRBJ2-2; D is perhaps TRBD2 (6 bases). CDR3 size: 15 residues. From germline, CDR1 is SGDLS and CDR2 YYNGEE. V lost 0 bases to trimming and J lost 7 bases, with 13 bases between them. CDR3 protein: CASSVGLGWDGELFF. The CDR3 DNA sequence: TGTGCCAGCAGCGTAGGACTAGGATGGGACGGGGAGCTGTTTTTT.

The rearrangement joins TRBV19 to TRBJ2-1; no clear D gene. Germline V gene lookup returns CDR1 LNHDA and CDR2 SQIVND (reference sequence). The V end was cut by 3 bases, the J end by 8 bases, with 11 bases between. CDR3 length equals 13 residues. Here the CDR3 DNA reads TGTGCCAGTAGTATGACACGACCCGATGAGCAGTTCTTC. Translation gives CASSMTRPDEQFF. The entire variable domain, with the rest obtained from reference TRBV19 and TRBJ2-1, is as follows: DGGITQSPKYLFRKEGQNVTLSCEQNLNHDAMYWYRQDPGQGLRLIYYSQIVNDFQKGDIAEGYSVSREKKESFPLTVTSAQKNPTAFYLCASSMTRPDEQFFGPGTRLTVL.

This sequence joins TRBV7-8 and TRBJ1-1; D gene unclear. Germline V gene lookup returns CDR1 SGHVS and CDR2 FQNEAQ. The ends were cut back, 5 bases at V and 1 base at J, with 11 bases in the middle. The CDR3 length is 14 residues. The CDR3 sequence is CASSPWEPNTEAFF. As DNA, the CDR3 is TGTGCCAGCAGCCCCTGGGAGCCGAACACTGAAGCTTTCTTT.

The chain employs TRBV6-5 and TRBJ2-5; D gene ambiguous. Trimming left V 3 bases short and J 4 bases short, with 3 bases between. Germline CDR1 MNHEY, CDR2 SVGAGI. This CDR3 contains 11 residues. The CDR3 protein is CASSYGETQYF. The CDR3, as DNA: TGTGCCAGCAGTTATGGAGAGACCCAGTACTTC.

J is TRBJ1-3 and V is TRBV19; no firm D call. Trimming left V 5 bases short and J 4 bases short, with 9 bases between. This CDR3 region has 13 residues. In germline, CDR1 is LNHDA, CDR2 SQIVND (reference sequence). The CDR3 loop reads CASSQEDGNTIYF. The CDR3 DNA reads TGTGCCAGTAGTCAGGAGGACGGAAACACCATATATTTT.